This T cell receptor (beta chain) was documented in a study of human T cells and chemical hapten exposure. Study summary: Alopecia areata, totalis or universalis was found in mostly female patients.

V was clipped by 6 bases and J by 5 bases, with 10 bases between them. Germline CDR1 is SQVTM and CDR2 is ANQGSEA. This CDR3 region has 11 residues. TCRdb redid the calling of the RACE reads with MiXCR, one entry per CDR3 protein. In the table there are 380,000 or so distinct CDR3 sequences, about 5.4% of which are singletons. Study-level results: Alopecia affecting every donor means their immune response may not match healthy people's.

The sample's time point: pre-sensitization, week 0. The treatment: therapeutic diphenylcyclopropenone sensitization with weekly scalp DPC. With respect to this clonotype: Antigen unknown.

The J gene is TRBJ1-2, the V gene TRBV29-1, with D unresolved. The sequenced sample was whole blood, obtained in connection with sensitization to the hapten diphenylcyclopropenone (DPC). The sequence was obtained from a woman younger than 35 with alopecia areata. Some clones in this sample may be carry-over from other donors' samples. CDR3 region: CSVAEEYGYTF. The CDR3 DNA follows: TGCAGCGTAGCCGAAGAATATGGCTACACCTTC.